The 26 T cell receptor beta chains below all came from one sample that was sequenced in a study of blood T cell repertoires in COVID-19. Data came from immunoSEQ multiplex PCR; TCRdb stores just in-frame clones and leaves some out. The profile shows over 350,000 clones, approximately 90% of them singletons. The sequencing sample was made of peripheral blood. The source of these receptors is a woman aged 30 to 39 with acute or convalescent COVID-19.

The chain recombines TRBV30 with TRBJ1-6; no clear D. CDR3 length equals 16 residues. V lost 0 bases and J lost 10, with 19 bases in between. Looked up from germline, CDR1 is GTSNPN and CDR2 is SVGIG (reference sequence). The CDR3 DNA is TGTGCCTGGAGTGTACGGGTCGTCGGCGATCCGTCACCCCTCCACTTT. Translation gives CAWSVRVVGDPSPLHF.

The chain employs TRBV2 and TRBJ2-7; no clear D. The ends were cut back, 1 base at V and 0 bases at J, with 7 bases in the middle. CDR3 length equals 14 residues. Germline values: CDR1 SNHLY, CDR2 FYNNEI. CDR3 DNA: TGTGCCAGCAGTGAAGGGCGGAACTCCTACGAGCAGTACTTC. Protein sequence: CASSEGRNSYEQYF. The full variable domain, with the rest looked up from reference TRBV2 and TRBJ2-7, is EPEVTQTPSHQVTQMGQEVILRCVPISNHLYFYWYRQILGQKVEFLVSFYNNEISEKSEIFDDQFSVERPDGSNFTLKIRSTKLEDSAMYFCASSEGRNSYEQYFGPGTRLTVT.

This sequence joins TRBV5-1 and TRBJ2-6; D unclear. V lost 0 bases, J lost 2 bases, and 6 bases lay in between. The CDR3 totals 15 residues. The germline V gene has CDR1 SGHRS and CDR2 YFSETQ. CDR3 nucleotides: TGCGCCAGCAGCTTGGGACTGGCTGGGGCCAACGTCCTGACTTTC. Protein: CASSLGLAGANVLTF.

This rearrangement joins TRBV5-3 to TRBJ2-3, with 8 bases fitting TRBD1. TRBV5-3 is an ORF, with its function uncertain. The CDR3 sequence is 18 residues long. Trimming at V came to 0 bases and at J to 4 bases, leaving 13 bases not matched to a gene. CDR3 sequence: CARSLGQGAAPTADTQYF. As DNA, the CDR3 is TGTGCCAGAAGCTTGGGGCAGGGGGCCGCCCCGACTGCAGATACGCAGTATTTT.

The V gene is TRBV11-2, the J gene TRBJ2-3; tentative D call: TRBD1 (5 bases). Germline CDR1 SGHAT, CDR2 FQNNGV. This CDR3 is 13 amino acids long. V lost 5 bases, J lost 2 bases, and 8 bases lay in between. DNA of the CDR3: TGTGCCAGCAGCGACAGCTACACAGATACGCAGTATTTT. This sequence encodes CASSDSYTDTQYF.

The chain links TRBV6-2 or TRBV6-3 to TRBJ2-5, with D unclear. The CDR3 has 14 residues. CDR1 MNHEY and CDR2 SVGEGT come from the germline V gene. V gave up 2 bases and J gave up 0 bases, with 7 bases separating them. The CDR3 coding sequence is TGTGCCAGCAGTTACGAGGCGTACCAAGAGACCCAGTACTTC. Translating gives CASSYEAYQETQYF.

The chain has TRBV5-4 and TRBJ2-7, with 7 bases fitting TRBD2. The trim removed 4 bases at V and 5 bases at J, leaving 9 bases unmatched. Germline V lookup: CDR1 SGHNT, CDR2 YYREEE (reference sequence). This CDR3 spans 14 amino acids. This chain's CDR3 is CASSAGLVGNEQYF. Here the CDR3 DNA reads TGTGCCAGCAGCGCCGGACTAGTCGGTAACGAGCAGTACTTC.

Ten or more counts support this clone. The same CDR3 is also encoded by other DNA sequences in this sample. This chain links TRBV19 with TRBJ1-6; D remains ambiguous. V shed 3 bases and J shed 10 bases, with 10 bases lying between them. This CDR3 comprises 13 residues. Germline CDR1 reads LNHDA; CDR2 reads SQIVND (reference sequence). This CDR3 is CASSISRGSPLHF. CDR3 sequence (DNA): TGTGCCAGTAGTATTTCGCGAGGGTCACCCCTCCACTTT.

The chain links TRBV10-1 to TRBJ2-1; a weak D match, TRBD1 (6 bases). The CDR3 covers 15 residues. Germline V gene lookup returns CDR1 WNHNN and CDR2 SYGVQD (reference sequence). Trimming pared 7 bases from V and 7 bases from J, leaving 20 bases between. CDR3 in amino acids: CASTPAAGDLNEQFF. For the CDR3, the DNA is TGCGCCAGCACCCCGGCGGCAGGGGACCTAAATGAGCAGTTCTTC.

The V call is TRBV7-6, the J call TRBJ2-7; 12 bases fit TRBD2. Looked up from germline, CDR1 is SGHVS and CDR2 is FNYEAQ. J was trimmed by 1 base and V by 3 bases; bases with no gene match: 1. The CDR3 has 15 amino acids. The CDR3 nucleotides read TGTGCCAGCAGCTTGACTAGCGGGGGATCCTACGAGCAGTACTTC. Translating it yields CASSLTSGGSYEQYF.

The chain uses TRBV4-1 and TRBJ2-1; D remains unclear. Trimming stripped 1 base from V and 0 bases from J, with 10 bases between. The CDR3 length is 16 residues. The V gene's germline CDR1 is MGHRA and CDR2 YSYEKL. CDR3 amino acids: CASSQVLWSSYNEQFF. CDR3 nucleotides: TGCGCCAGCAGCCAAGTCCTTTGGAGCTCCTACAATGAGCAGTTCTTC.

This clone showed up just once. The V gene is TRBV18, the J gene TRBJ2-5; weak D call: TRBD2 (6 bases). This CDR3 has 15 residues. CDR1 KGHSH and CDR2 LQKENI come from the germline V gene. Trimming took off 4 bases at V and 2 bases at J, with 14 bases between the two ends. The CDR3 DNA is TGTGCCAGCTCACTATCCGGGACTTTACAAGAGACCCAGTACTTC. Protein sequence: CASSLSGTLQETQYF.

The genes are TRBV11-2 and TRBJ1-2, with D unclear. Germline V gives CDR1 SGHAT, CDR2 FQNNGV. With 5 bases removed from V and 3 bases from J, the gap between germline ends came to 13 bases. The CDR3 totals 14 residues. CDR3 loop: CASSHVGSDYGYTF. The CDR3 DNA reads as TGTGCCAGCAGCCACGTGGGCAGTGACTATGGCTACACCTTC. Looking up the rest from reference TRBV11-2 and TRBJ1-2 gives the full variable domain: EAGVAQSPRYKIIEKRQSVAFWCNPISGHATLYWYQQILGQGPKLLIQFQNNGVVDDSQLPKDRFSAERLKGVDSTLKIQPAKLEDSAVYLCASSHVGSDYGYTFGSGTRLTVV.

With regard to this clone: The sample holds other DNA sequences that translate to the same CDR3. The CDR3 here is CASSQGLSEQFF. The CDR3 nucleotides are TGTGCCAGCAGCCAAGGATTGAGTGAGCAGTTCTTC. The gene calls are TRBV3-1 (or the pseudogene TRBV3-2) and TRBJ2-1; D is ambiguous. CDR1 is LGHDT and CDR2 is YNNKEL in the germline V gene (reference sequence). The CDR3 contains 12 residues. Trimming shortened V by 1 base and J by 9 bases, and 7 bases separated the two germline ends.

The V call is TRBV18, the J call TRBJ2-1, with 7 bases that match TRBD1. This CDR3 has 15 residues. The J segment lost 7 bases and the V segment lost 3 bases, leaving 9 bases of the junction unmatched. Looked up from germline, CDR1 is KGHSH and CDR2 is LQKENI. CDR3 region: CASSPSPGQSNEQFF. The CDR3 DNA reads TGTGCCAGCTCACCCTCTCCGGGACAGAGTAATGAGCAGTTCTTC.

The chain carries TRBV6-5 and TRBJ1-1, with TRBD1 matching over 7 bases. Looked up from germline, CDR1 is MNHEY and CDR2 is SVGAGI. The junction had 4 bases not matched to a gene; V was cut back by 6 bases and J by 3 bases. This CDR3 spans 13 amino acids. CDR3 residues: CASRRTGYTEAFF. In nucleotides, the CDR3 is TGTGCCAGCAGGAGGACAGGCTACACTGAAGCTTTCTTT.

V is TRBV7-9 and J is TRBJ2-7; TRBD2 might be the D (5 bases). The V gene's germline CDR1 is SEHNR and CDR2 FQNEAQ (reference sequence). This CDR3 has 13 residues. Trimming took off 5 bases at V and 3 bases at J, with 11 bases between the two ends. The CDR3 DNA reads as TGTGCCAGCAGCCCCAGCGGAGTCTACGAGCAGTACTTC. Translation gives CASSPSGVYEQYF.

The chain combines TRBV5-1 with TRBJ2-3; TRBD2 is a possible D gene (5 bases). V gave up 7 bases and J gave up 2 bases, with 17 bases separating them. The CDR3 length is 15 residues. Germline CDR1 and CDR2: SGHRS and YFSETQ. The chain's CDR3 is CASGLRAGSTDTQYF. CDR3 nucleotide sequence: TGCGCCAGCGGTTTAAGGGCGGGCTCCACAGATACGCAGTATTTT.

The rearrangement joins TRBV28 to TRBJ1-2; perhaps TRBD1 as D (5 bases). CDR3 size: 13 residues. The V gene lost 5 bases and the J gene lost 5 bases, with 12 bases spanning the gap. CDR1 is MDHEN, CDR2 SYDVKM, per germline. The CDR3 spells CASSEGLIYGYTF. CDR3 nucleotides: TGTGCCAGCAGTGAGGGACTGATTTATGGCTACACCTTC.

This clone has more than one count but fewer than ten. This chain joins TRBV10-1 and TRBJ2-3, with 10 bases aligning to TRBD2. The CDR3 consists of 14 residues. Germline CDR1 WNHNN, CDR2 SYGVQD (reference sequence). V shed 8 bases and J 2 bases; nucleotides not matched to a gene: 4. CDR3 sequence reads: CASRGTSDTDTQYF. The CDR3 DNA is TGCGCCAGCCGGGGGACTAGCGACACAGATACGCAGTATTTT.

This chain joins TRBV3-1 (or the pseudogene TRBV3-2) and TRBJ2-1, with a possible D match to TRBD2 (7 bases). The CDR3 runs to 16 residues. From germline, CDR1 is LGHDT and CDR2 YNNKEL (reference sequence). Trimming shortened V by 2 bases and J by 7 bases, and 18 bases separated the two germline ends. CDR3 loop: CASSQPEGGLGNEQFF. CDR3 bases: TGTGCCAGCAGCCAACCTGAGGGGGGGCTCGGGAATGAGCAGTTCTTC.

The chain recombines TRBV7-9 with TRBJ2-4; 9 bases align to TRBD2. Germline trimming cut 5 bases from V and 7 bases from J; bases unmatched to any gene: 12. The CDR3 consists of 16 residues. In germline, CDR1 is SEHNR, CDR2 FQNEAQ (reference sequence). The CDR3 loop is CASSPSDGGGANIQYF. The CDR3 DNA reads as TGTGCCAGCAGCCCCTCTGATGGCGGGGGGGCCAACATTCAGTACTTC.

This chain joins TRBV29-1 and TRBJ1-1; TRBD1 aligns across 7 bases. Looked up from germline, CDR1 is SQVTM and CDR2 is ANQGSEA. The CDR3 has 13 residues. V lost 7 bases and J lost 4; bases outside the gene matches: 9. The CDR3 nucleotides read TGCAGCGCTGACACGGACAGGAGCACTGAAGCTTTCTTT. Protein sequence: CSADTDRSTEAFF.

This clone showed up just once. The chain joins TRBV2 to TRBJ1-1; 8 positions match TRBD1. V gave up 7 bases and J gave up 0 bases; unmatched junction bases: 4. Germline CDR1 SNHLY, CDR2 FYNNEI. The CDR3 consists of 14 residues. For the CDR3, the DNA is TGTGCCAGCACCCCGGGACAGGTGAACACTGAAGCTTTCTTT. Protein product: CASTPGQVNTEAFF. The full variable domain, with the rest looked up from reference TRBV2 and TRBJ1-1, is EPEVTQTPSHQVTQMGQEVILRCVPISNHLYFYWYRQILGQKVEFLVSFYNNEISEKSEIFDDQFSVERPDGSNFTLKIRSTKLEDSAMYFCASTPGQVNTEAFFGQGTRLTVV.

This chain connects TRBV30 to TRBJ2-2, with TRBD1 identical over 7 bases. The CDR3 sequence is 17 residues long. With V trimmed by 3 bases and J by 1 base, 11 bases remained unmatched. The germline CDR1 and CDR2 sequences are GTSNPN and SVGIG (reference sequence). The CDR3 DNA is TGTGCCTGGAGCGTAGGTTGGACAGGTGGGAACACCGGGGAGCTGTTTTTT. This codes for CAWSVGWTGGNTGELFF.

The CDR3 region has the DNA TGTGCCAGCAGTGAAGACAGGGGTCCCCAAGAGACCCAGTACTTC. It translates to CASSEDRGPQETQYF. This chain uses TRBV2 with TRBJ2-5, with TRBD1 identical over 7 bases. This CDR3 has 15 amino acids. Germline V lookup: CDR1 SNHLY, CDR2 FYNNEI. V lost 1 base and J lost 1; bases outside the gene matches: 3.